The TCR beta chain described here comes from a study of cytomegalovirus exposure and HLA in healthy donors. V was clipped by 3 bases and J by 0 bases, with 12 bases between them. Germline V gene sequence: CDR1 LNHDA, CDR2 SQIVND (reference sequence). CDR3 length: 17 residues. Amplification used 60 Vbeta primers and 13 Jbeta primers. Profiling relied on immunoSEQ multiplex PCR, and the TCRdb table lists in-frame clones only, not all of them. This sample yields some 160,000 clones, of which roughly 78% are seen a single time; approximately 0.69% belongs to the top ten. Sequencing was done on a sample of PBMCs. This clonotype was sampled from a middle-aged woman in good health and CMV-seronegative. This chain links TRBV19 with TRBJ2-6; D may be TRBD2 (7 bases). CDR3 loop: CASSMRGGFSGANVLTF. Written as DNA, the CDR3 is TGTGCCAGTAGTATGAGGGGGGGGTTCTCTGGGGCCAACGTCCTGACTTTC.